The 15 T cell receptor beta chains below come from one sample, sequenced in a study of T cell responses to AZD1222 COVID-19 vaccine. Data came from immunoSEQ multiplex PCR; TCRdb stores just in-frame clones and leaves some out. This table holds 150,000 to 200,000 clones, approximately 93% found once. This specimen was peripheral blood, taken on day 0 of AZD1222 vaccination. The origin of the receptors is an adult in good health.

This chain uses TRBV7-3 with TRBJ2-1, with TRBD1 identical over 8 bases. CDR1 is SGHTA, CDR2 FQGTGA, per germline. This CDR3 spans 16 amino acids. With V trimmed by 2 bases and J by 6 bases, 9 bases remained unmatched. In nucleotides, the CDR3 is TGTGCCAGCAGCTTATATCAGGGGGCTGATCGCAATGAGCAGTTCTTC. Residues: CASSLYQGADRNEQFF.

The chain joins TRBV25-1 to TRBJ1-2, with D possibly TRBD1 on 5 matching bases. This CDR3 spans 16 amino acids. Per germline, CDR1 MGHDK and CDR2 SYGVNS. V was cut by 4 bases and J by 5 bases, with 20 bases left in between. CDR3 nucleotides: TGTGCCAGCAGTGCGAGTATTGGGGGGGAGGCTTATGGCTACACCTTC. This sequence encodes CASSASIGGEAYGYTF.

CDR3 amino acids: CASSLVREGPYF. CDR3 DNA: TGTGCCAGCAGCTTAGTCAGGGAAGGGCCGTACTTC. The rearrangement joins TRBV11-2 to TRBJ2-7; tentative D call: TRBD1 (5 bases). Trimming pared 1 base from V and 12 bases from J, leaving 13 bases between. Germline loops: CDR1 SGHAT, CDR2 FQNNGV. This CDR3 has 12 residues. Full variable domain (rest looked up from reference TRBV11-2 and TRBJ2-7): EAGVAQSPRYKIIEKRQSVAFWCNPISGHATLYWYQQILGQGPKLLIQFQNNGVVDDSQLPKDRFSAERLKGVDSTLKIQPAKLEDSAVYLCASSLVREGPYFGPGTRLTVT.

This chain uses TRBV2 with TRBJ2-5; 11 bases are a match to TRBD1. This CDR3 is 14 amino acids long. Germline CDR1 SNHLY, CDR2 FYNNEI. V was pared by 7 bases and J by 5 bases, with 6 bases of the junction left unmatched. CDR3 sequence reads: CASTWDRGRETQYF. The CDR3 nucleotides are TGTGCCAGCACCTGGGACAGGGGGAGGGAGACCCAGTACTTC. Using reference TRBV2 and TRBJ2-5 for the parts outside the CDR3, the full variable domain is EPEVTQTPSHQVTQMGQEVILRCVPISNHLYFYWYRQILGQKVEFLVSFYNNEISEKSEIFDDQFSVERPDGSNFTLKIRSTKLEDSAMYFCASTWDRGRETQYFGPGTRLLVL.

The gene calls are TRBV5-1 and TRBJ2-7, with 7 positions matching TRBD1. Germline V lookup: CDR1 SGHRS, CDR2 YFSETQ. The CDR3 totals 12 residues. The V segment lost 4 bases and the J segment 5 bases; nucleotides outside the gene matches: 3. As DNA, the CDR3 is TGCGCCAGCAGCGTTGGACAGGACGAGCAGTACTTC. This sequence encodes CASSVGQDEQYF. The full variable domain, rest sourced from reference TRBV5-1 and TRBJ2-7, is KAGVTQTPRYLIKTRGQQVTLSCSPISGHRSVSWYQQTPGQGLQFLFEYFSETQRNKGNFPGRFSGRQFSNSRSEMNVSTLELGDSALYLCASSVGQDEQYFGPGTRLTVT.

This clone was counted only a few times. The rearrangement uses TRBV5-8 and TRBJ1-4; D gene unclear. This CDR3 has 13 amino acids. Germline V gives CDR1 SGHTS, CDR2 YDEGEE. Trimming removed 1 base at V and 4 bases at J, with 5 bases between. The CDR3 DNA reads TGTGCCAGCAGCTTGCAGGATAATGAAAAACTGTTTTTT. This translates into CASSLQDNEKLFF.

The V gene is TRBV5-6, the J gene TRBJ1-3, with D unclear. The CDR3 length is 14 residues. Germline-derived CDR1 and CDR2 are SGHDT and YYEEEE. Trimming removed 0 bases at V and 0 bases at J, with 4 bases between. The CDR3 spells CASSLDSSGNTIYF. CDR3 in DNA: TGTGCCAGCAGCTTGGACAGCTCTGGAAACACCATATATTTT.

The chain recombines TRBV5-4 with TRBJ1-1; the D gene is possibly TRBD1 (5 bases). Trimming pared 4 bases from V and 3 bases from J, leaving 10 bases between. The germline V gene encodes CDR1 SGHNT and CDR2 YYREEE (reference sequence). CDR3 length: 13 amino acids. DNA for the CDR3: TGTGCCAGCAGCAAGGGACGGGACACTGAAGCTTTCTTT. Its protein product is CASSKGRDTEAFF.

V is TRBV6-5 and J is TRBJ1-2; unclear D gene. The CDR3 is made up of 16 amino acids. Per germline, CDR1 MNHEY and CDR2 SVGAGI. Between the trimmed V and J ends, which lost 2 bases and 8 bases, there was a span of 21 bases. The CDR3, as DNA: TGTGCCAGCAGTTACGATCTTCAGATAAAGGACGGCGGCTACACCTTC. Encoded protein: CASSYDLQIKDGGYTF.

The V call is TRBV6-5, the J call TRBJ1-1; D gene ambiguous. Germline CDR1 reads MNHEY; CDR2 reads SVGAGI. Trimming took off 3 bases at V and 2 bases at J, with 10 bases between the two ends. The CDR3 consists of 14 residues. For the CDR3, the DNA is TGTGCCAGCAGTTATTCTACATTAAACACTGAAGCTTTCTTT. Residues: CASSYSTLNTEAFF.

The chain links TRBV28 to TRBJ1-2; D gene unclear. Germline assignment: CDR1 MDHEN and CDR2 SYDVKM. The CDR3 loop spans 11 amino acids. Trimming took 4 bases from V and 2 from J, leaving 2 bases between them. The chain's CDR3 is CASSSNYGYTF. The CDR3 DNA follows: TGTGCCAGCAGTTCCAACTATGGCTACACCTTC.

The chain combines TRBV12-3 or TRBV12-4 with TRBJ1-5; D might be TRBD1 (5 bases). The CDR3 consists of 13 residues. V dropped 8 bases and J dropped 4 bases, with 12 bases sitting between them. Written as DNA, the CDR3 is TGTGCCAGCTCCGGGGGAGATAATCAGCCCCAGCATTTT. Amino acids: CASSGGDNQPQHF.

The V gene is TRBV5-1, the J gene TRBJ1-1; D is perhaps TRBD1 (5 bases). The V end lost 4 bases, the J end lost 5 bases, and 18 bases lay between the germline ends. The CDR3 consists of 15 residues. Germline values: CDR1 SGHRS, CDR2 YFSETQ. The CDR3 is CASSPDGGIGTEAFF. CDR3 coding DNA: TGCGCCAGCAGCCCAGATGGGGGGATTGGAACTGAAGCTTTCTTT.

This clone occurred once. The rearrangement uses TRBV21-1 and TRBJ1-5; TRBD1 is the table's D call and was not checked against the DNA. TRBV21-1 constitutes a pseudogene. The CDR3 consists of 15 residues. CDR3 DNA: TGTGCCAGCAGCAAAGCTCCAGGGGGACCTCAGCCCCAGCATTTT. It codes for CASSKAPGGPQPQHF.

This clone has a handful of counts. The gene calls are TRBV9 and TRBJ1-6; 9 nucleotides agree with TRBD1. CDR3 length: 15 amino acids. Germline V gives CDR1 SGDLS, CDR2 YYNGEE. The ends lost 4 bases at V and 7 bases at J; junction bases unmatched: 6. Here the CDR3 DNA reads TGTGCCAGCAGCCAACAGGGGGCGGAAAATTCACCCCTCCACTTT. This codes for CASSQQGAENSPLHF.